This T cell receptor (beta chain) was sequenced during a study of cytomegalovirus exposure and HLA in healthy donors. This clone has just one count. V was clipped by 5 bases and J by 1 base, with 18 bases between them. Germline CDR1 and CDR2: LNHDA and SQIVND (reference sequence). CDR3 length equals 17 residues. This PCR relied on a set of 60 Vbeta primers and 13 Jbeta primers. Profiled with immunoSEQ multiplex PCR; TCRdb holds only in-frame clones, not every one. The sample lists 200,000 or so clones; approximately 70% were seen once. The sequenced material came from PBMCs. The V and J genes are TRBV19 and TRBJ1-5; D might be TRBD1 (5 bases). This sequence was found in a man aged 35-49 years in good health and CMV-seropositive. This chain's CDR3 is CASSSRGGIVSNQPQHF. DNA of the CDR3: TGTGCCAGTAGTTCCCGCGGGGGAATTGTAAGCAATCAGCCCCAGCATTTT.